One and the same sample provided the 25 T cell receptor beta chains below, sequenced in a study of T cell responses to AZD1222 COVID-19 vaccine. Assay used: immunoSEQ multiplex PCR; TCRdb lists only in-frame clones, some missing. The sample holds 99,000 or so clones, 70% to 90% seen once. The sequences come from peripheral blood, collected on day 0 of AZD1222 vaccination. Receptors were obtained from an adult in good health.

The CDR3 here is CASSLTRELTDTQYF. CDR3 nucleotide sequence: TGTGCCAGCAGCTTAACGCGGGAGTTAACAGATACGCAGTATTTT. The V gene is TRBV7-3, the J gene TRBJ2-3, with TRBD2 matching 7 bases. The CDR3 sequence is 15 residues long. The V and J ends lost 0 bases and 3 bases, in that order; junction bases with no gene match: 3. The germline V gene has CDR1 SGHTA and CDR2 FQGTGA.

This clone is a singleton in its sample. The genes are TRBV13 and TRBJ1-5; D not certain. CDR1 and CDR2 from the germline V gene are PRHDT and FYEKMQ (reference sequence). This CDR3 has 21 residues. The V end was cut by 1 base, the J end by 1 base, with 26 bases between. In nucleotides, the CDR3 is TGTGCCAGCAGCTTAGACGGAAAGGGATCCATCCCCATATCCAGCAATCAGCCCCAGCATTTT. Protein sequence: CASSLDGKGSIPISSNQPQHF.

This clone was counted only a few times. The CDR3 nucleotides are TGTGCCAGCATACGTACAGGACAGTTTAATTCACCCCTCCACTTT. It yields the protein CASIRTGQFNSPLHF. The chain carries TRBV6-5 and TRBJ1-6; weak D call: TRBD1 (6 bases). Germline V lookup: CDR1 MNHEY, CDR2 SVGAGI. The germline V and J ends were trimmed by 7 bases and 6 bases, with 16 bases remaining between them. This CDR3 has 15 residues.

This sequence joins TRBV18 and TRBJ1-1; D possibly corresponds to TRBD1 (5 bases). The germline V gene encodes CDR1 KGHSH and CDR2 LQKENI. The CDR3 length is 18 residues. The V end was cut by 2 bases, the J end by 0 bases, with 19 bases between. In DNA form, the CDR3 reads TGTGCCAGCTCACCATATACCACAGGTGCCCTTATGAACACTGAAGCTTTCTTT. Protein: CASSPYTTGALMNTEAFF. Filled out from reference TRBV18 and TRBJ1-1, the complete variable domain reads NAGVMQNPRHLVRRRGQEARLRCSPMKGHSHVYWYRQLPEEGLKFMVYLQKENIIDESGMPKERFSAEFPKEGPSILRIQQVVRGDSAAYFCASSPYTTGALMNTEAFFGQGTRLTVV.

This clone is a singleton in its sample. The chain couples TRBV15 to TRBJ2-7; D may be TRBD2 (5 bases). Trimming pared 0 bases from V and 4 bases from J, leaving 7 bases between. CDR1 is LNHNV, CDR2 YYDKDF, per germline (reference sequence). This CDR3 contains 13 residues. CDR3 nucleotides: TGTGCCACCAGCAGAGATTTAGCGTACGAGCAGTACGTC. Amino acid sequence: CATSRDLAYEQYV.

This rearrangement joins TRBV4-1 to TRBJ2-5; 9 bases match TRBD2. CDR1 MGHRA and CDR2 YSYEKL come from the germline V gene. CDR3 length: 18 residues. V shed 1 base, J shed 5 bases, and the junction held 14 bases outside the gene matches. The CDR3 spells CASSQGFSGGRSGETQYF. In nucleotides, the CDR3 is TGCGCCAGCAGCCAAGGGTTTAGCGGGGGCCGATCGGGGGAGACCCAGTACTTC.

The CDR3 here is CASSIEQGKAFF. CDR3 sequence (DNA): TGTGCCAGTAGTATAGAACAGGGGAAAGCTTTCTTT. The chain joins TRBV19 to TRBJ1-1; TRBD1 matches 7 bases. This CDR3 comprises 12 residues. Germline CDR1 LNHDA, CDR2 SQIVND (reference sequence). V lost 0 bases to trimming and J lost 9 bases; unmatched junction nucleotides: 1.

CDR3 loop: CASSSDPGNSNQPQHF. CDR3 DNA sequence: TGTGCCAGCAGCTCCGACCCAGGGAATAGCAATCAGCCCCAGCATTTT. The chain recombines TRBV5-4 with TRBJ1-5, with D maybe TRBD1 (5 bases). This CDR3 region has 16 residues. The germline V and J ends were trimmed by 3 bases and 0 bases, with 13 bases remaining between them. The germline V gene has CDR1 SGHNT and CDR2 YYREEE (reference sequence). The full variable domain, rest sourced from reference TRBV5-4 and TRBJ1-5, is ETGVTQSPTHLIKTRGQQVTLRCSSQSGHNTVSWYQQALGQGPQFIFQYYREEENGRGNFPPRFSGLQFPNYSSELNVNALELDDSALYLCASSSDPGNSNQPQHFGDGTRLSIL.

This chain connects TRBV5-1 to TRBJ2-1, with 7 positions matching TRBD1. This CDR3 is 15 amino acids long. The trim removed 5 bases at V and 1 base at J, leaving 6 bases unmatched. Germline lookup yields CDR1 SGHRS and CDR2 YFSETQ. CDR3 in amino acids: CASSSGQESYNEQFF. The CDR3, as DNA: TGCGCCAGCAGTTCAGGACAGGAGTCCTACAATGAGCAGTTCTTC. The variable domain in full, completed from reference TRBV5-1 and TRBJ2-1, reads KAGVTQTPRYLIKTRGQQVTLSCSPISGHRSVSWYQQTPGQGLQFLFEYFSETQRNKGNFPGRFSGRQFSNSRSEMNVSTLELGDSALYLCASSSGQESYNEQFFGPGTRLTVL.

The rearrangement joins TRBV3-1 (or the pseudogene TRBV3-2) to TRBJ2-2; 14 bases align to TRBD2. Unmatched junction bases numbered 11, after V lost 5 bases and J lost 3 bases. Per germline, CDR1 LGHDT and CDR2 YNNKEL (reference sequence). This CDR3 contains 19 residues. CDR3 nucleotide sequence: TGTGCCAGCAGCTCCTGGACTAGCGGGAGGACGGGGGACACCGGGGAGCTGTTTTTT. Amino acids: CASSSWTSGRTGDTGELFF.

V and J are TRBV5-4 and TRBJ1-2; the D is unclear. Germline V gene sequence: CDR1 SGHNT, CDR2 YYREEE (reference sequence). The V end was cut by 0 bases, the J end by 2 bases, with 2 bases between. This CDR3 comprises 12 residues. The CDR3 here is CASSLVNYGYTF. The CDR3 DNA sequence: TGTGCCAGCAGCTTGGTCAACTATGGCTACACCTTC.

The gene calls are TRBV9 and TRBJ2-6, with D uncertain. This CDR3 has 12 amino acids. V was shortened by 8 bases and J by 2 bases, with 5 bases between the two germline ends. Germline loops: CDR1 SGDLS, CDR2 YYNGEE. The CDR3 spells CASLTGANVLTF. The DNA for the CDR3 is TGTGCCAGTCTGACTGGGGCCAACGTCCTGACTTTC. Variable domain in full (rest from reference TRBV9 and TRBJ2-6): DSGVTQTPKHLITATGQRVTLRCSPRSGDLSVYWYQQSLDQGLQFLIQYYNGEERAKGNILERFSAQQFPDLHSELNLSSLELGDSALYFCASLTGANVLTFGAGSRLTVL.

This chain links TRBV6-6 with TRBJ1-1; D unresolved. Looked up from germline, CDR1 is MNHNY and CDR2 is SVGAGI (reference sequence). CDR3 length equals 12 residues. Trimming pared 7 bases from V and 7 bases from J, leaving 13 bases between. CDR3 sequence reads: CASTKEDGEAFF. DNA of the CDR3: TGTGCCAGCACTAAGGAGGACGGTGAAGCTTTCTTT.

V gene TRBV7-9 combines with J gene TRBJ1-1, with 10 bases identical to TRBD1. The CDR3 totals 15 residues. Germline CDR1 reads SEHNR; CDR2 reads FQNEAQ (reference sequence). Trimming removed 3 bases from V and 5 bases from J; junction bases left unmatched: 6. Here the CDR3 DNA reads TGTGCCAGCAGCTTTGGGACAGGGGTTGAAACTGAAGCTTTCTTT. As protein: CASSFGTGVETEAFF.

CDR3 in amino acids: CASSLHSGSYNEQFF. CDR3 bases: TGTGCCAGCAGCTTACATAGCGGGAGCTACAATGAGCAGTTCTTC. The rearrangement uses TRBV7-2 and TRBJ2-1; 9 nucleotides align to TRBD2. The CDR3 extends over 15 amino acids. Germline V gene data show CDR1 as SGHTA and CDR2 as FQGNSA. The junction had 2 bases not matched to a gene; V was cut back by 2 bases and J by 3 bases.

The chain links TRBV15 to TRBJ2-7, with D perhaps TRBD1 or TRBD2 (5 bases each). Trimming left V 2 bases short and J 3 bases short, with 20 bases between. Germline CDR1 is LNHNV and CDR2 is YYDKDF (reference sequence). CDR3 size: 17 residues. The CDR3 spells CATSRPGTRQSNYEQYV. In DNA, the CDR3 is TGTGCCACCAGCAGACCTGGGACCCGTCAATCCAACTACGAGCAGTACGTC.

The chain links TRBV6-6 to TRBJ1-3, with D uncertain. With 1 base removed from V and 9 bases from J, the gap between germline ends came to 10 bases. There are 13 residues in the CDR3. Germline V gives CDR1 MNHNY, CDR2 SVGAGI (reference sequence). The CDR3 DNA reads TGTGCCAGCAGTTACTTGGTTTCGGCCACCATATATTTT. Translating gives CASSYLVSATIYF.

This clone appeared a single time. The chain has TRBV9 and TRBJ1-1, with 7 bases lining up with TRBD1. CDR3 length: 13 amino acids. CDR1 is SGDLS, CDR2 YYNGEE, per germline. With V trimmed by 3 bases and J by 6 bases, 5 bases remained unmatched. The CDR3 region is CASSGLQGSEAFF. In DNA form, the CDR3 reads TGTGCCAGCAGCGGCCTACAGGGGTCTGAAGCTTTCTTT.

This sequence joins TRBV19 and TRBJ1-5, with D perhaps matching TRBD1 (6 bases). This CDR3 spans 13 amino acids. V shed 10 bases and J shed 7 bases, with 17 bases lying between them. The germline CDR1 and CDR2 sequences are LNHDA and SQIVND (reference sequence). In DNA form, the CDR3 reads TGTGCCACCTCGGACAGCGGTCTACAGCCCCAGCATTTT. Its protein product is CATSDSGLQPQHF.

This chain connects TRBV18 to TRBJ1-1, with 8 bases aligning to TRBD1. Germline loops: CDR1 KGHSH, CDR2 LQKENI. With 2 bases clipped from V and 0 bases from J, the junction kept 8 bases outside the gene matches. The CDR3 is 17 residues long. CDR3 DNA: TGTGCCAGCTCACCATCGGCCAGGGGGCTCATGAACACTGAAGCTTTCTTT. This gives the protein CASSPSARGLMNTEAFF.

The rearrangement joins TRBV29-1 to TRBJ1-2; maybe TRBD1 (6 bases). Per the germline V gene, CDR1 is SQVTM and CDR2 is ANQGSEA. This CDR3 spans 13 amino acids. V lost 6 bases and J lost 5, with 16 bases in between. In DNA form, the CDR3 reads TGCAGCGTGCTGGGGGGGGCAACTTATGGCTACACCTTC. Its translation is CSVLGGATYGYTF.

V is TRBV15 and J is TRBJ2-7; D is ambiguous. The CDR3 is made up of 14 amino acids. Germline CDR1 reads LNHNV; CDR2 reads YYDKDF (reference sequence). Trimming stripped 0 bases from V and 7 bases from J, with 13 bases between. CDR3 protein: CATSRDLWQREQYF. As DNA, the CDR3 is TGTGCCACCAGCAGAGATTTGTGGCAGAGAGAGCAGTACTTC.

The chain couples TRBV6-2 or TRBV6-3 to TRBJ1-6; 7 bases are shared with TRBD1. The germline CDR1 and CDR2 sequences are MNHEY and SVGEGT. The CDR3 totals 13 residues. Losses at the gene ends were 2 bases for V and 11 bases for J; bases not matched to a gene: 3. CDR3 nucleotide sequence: TGTGCCAGCAGTTACCCAGGGGGGGCACCCCTCCACTTT. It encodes CASSYPGGAPLHF.

The CDR3 nucleotides read TGTGCCAGCAGCCAAGAACGGACGAACACTGAAGCTTTCTTT. Translating gives CASSQERTNTEAFF. V is TRBV4-2 and J is TRBJ1-1; no clear D. CDR1 is LGHNA and CDR2 is YNFKEQ in the germline V gene. The CDR3 has 14 residues. V was cut by 0 bases and J by 1 base, with 6 bases left in between.

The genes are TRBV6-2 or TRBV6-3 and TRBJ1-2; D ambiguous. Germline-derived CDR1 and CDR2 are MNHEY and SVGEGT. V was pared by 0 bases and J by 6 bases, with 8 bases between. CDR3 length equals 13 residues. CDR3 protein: CASSYSSGDGYTF. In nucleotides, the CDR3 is TGTGCCAGCAGTTACTCGTCCGGCGATGGCTACACCTTC.